The 21 T cell receptor beta chains below were found in one sample sequenced in a study of OX40 agonist ivuxolimab in advanced cancers. This table comes from immunoSEQ multiplex PCR, and its TCRdb copy is limited to in-frame clones, with some not included. Counted here are about 57,000 clones, about 83% occurring once; the ten biggest clones make up about 4.7%. The specimen was CD4+ or CD8+ T cells sorted from blood, collected in a trial of the OX40 agonist ivuxolimab. The receptors shown here come from an adult with an advanced solid tumor such as melanoma, head and neck, liver or kidney cancer.

This sequence joins TRBV30 and TRBJ2-5, with 8 nucleotides matching TRBD1. V lost 0 bases and J lost 1; bases outside the gene matches: 1. The CDR3 is 14 residues long. The germline gives CDR1 GTSNPN, CDR2 SVGIG (reference sequence). The CDR3 region has the DNA TGTGCCTGGAGTGTTGGGACAGGCCAAGAGACCCAGTACTTC. Its translation is CAWSVGTGQETQYF.

The V and J genes are TRBV10-1 and TRBJ2-1, with D possibly TRBD1 on 5 matching bases. Germline V gene sequence: CDR1 WNHNN, CDR2 SYGVQD (reference sequence). Between the trimmed V and J ends, which lost 3 bases and 3 bases, there was a span of 9 bases. This CDR3 has 14 amino acids. CDR3 sequence: CASSDRALYNEQFF. DNA of the CDR3: TGCGCCAGCAGTGACAGGGCTCTCTACAATGAGCAGTTCTTC.

V is TRBV10-2 and J is TRBJ1-1; D gene unclear. The CDR3 covers 14 residues. V shed 2 bases and J shed 5 bases, with 12 bases lying between them. CDR1 and CDR2 (germline): WSHSY, SAAADI. The CDR3 nucleotides read TGCGCCAGCAGTGAGACCAGGTTCAGGACTGAAGCTTTCTTT. Its protein is CASSETRFRTEAFF.

The gene calls are TRBV15 and TRBJ1-4; D uncertain. CDR1 is LNHNV and CDR2 is YYDKDF in the germline V gene (reference sequence). There are 14 residues in the CDR3. Trimming shortened V by 5 bases and J by 11 bases, and 18 bases separated the two germline ends. The CDR3 loop reads CATSSSPAVQKLFF. CDR3 coding DNA: TGTGCCACCAGCTCTTCCCCGGCAGTGCAGAAACTGTTTTTT.

J is TRBJ2-5 and V is TRBV19; D could derive from TRBD1 or TRBD2 (5 bases each). The end of the DNA aligns better with TRBJ2-7, so the J call may be wrong. This CDR3 region has 14 residues. The germline V gene has CDR1 LNHDA and CDR2 SQIVND (reference sequence). As DNA, the CDR3 is TGTGCCAGTAGTGTACCGGGACGGCGGTACGAGCAGTACTTC. Amino acid sequence: CASSVPGRRYEQYF.

The CDR3 coding sequence is TGCAGCGTTGAAAGTCGGCAGGGAAGAGGGAATGAGCAGTTCTTC. Residues: CSVESRQGRGNEQFF. The genes are TRBV29-1 and TRBJ2-1, with D perhaps given as TRBD1 or TRBD2 (5 bases each). Trimming shortened V by 2 bases and J by 7 bases, and 18 bases separated the two germline ends. The CDR3 sequence is 15 residues long. Per the germline V gene, CDR1 is SQVTM and CDR2 is ANQGSEA.

The genes are TRBV30 and TRBJ2-1; D gene uncertain. The V gene lost 1 base and the J gene lost 0 bases, with 10 bases spanning the gap. The CDR3 length is 15 residues. The germline CDR1 and CDR2 sequences are GTSNPN and SVGIG (reference sequence). DNA for the CDR3: TGTGCCTGGAGTGCCGACTGGGCCTCCTACAATGAGCAGTTCTTC. Translation: CAWSADWASYNEQFF.

CDR3 sequence: CASSQGDSGYTF. For the CDR3, the DNA is TGCGCCAGCAGCCAAGGCGATAGTGGCTACACCTTC. This rearrangement joins TRBV4-1 to TRBJ1-2; D gene unclear. There are 12 residues in the CDR3. Germline V lookup: CDR1 MGHRA, CDR2 YSYEKL. V was shortened by 1 base and J by 7 bases, with 7 bases between the two germline ends.

There are a few counts of this clone. The chain links TRBV5-5 to TRBJ2-7; D is undetermined. V was cut by 0 bases and J by 3 bases, with 13 bases left in between. This CDR3 contains 15 residues. Germline V CDR1 and CDR2: SGHKS, YYEKEE (reference sequence). The CDR3 here is CASSLDRQPNYEQYF. The CDR3 nucleotides are TGTGCCAGCAGCTTGGACCGTCAGCCTAACTACGAGCAGTACTTC.

V usage is TRBV4-1 and J usage is TRBJ2-7, with TRBD2 identical over 8 bases. Losses at the gene ends were 4 bases for V and 6 bases for J; bases not matched to a gene: 5. The CDR3 spans 13 residues. From germline, CDR1 is MGHRA and CDR2 YSYEKL. CDR3 in amino acids: CASSPGGGSEQYF. The CDR3 nucleotides are TGCGCCAGCAGCCCGGGCGGGGGGTCCGAGCAGTACTTC.

The table lists this clone with a few counts. The chain combines TRBV7-6 with TRBJ2-1, with TRBD2 matching 16 bases. Germline loops: CDR1 SGHVS, CDR2 FNYEAQ. The trim removed 1 base at V and 7 bases at J, leaving 10 bases unmatched. CDR3 length: 19 amino acids. The CDR3 DNA reads as TGTGCCAGCAGCTTAGGTATGGGGACTAGCGGGAGGGCGTGGAATGAGCAGTTCTTC. Encoded protein: CASSLGMGTSGRAWNEQFF.

This clone was picked up one time. The chain combines TRBV6-1 with TRBJ2-7, with TRBD1 matching 8 bases. There are 17 residues in the CDR3. The germline V gene has CDR1 MNHNS and CDR2 SASEGT. The ends lost 4 bases at V and 1 base at J; junction bases unmatched: 12. CDR3: CASSARTGLLESYEQYF. CDR3 DNA sequence: TGTGCCAGCAGTGCGAGGACAGGGTTACTTGAGTCCTACGAGCAGTACTTC.

This clone was detected once. The chain carries TRBV10-3 and TRBJ1-1, with D perhaps matching TRBD1 (5 bases). Germline CDR1 is ENHRY and CDR2 is SYGVKD. Deletions cut 3 bases from V and 2 bases from J, with 10 bases between. The CDR3 runs to 14 residues. The CDR3 DNA follows: TGTGCCATCAGTGACGCAGGGTTCAACACTGAAGCTTTCTTT. It specifies CAISDAGFNTEAFF.

V and J are TRBV28 and TRBJ2-7; 8 nucleotides agree with TRBD2. Germline V lookup: CDR1 MDHEN, CDR2 SYDVKM. After removal of 6 bases from V and 5 bases from J, the junction contained 6 bases not matched to a gene. The CDR3 loop spans 13 amino acids. CDR3 DNA sequence: TGTGCCAGCAGCACGAACGGGGGGGACGAGCAGTACTTC. Amino acid sequence: CASSTNGGDEQYF.

Written as DNA, the CDR3 is TGTGCCAGCAGTAGACCGGGGAACTACGAGCAGTACTTC. Its translation: CASSRPGNYEQYF. J is TRBJ2-7 and V is TRBV28; TRBD2 might be the D (5 bases). Deletions cut 5 bases from V and 3 bases from J, with 11 bases between. This CDR3 region has 13 residues. Per germline, CDR1 MDHEN and CDR2 SYDVKM.

The V call is TRBV29-1, the J call TRBJ1-2; possible D gene TRBD1, 6 bases. Trimming cost V 5 bases and J 8 bases, with 18 bases left between them. CDR1 and CDR2 from the germline V gene are SQVTM and ANQGSEA. CDR3 size: 13 residues. The CDR3 coding sequence is TGCAGCGTTAAACAGGGATTCGTGCGCGGCTACACCTTC. Protein: CSVKQGFVRGYTF. Combining the CDR3 with reference TRBV29-1 and TRBJ1-2 gives the whole variable domain SAVISQKPSRDICQRGTSLTIQCQVDSQVTMMFWYRQQPGQSLTLIATANQGSEATYESGFVIDKFPISRPNLTFSTLTVSNMSPEDSSIYLCSVKQGFVRGYTFGSGTRLTVV.

This clone appeared a single time. The V gene is TRBV7-8, the J gene TRBJ2-6; D possibly corresponds to TRBD1 (7 bases). Looked up from germline, CDR1 is SGHVS and CDR2 is FQNEAQ. This CDR3 has 16 residues. V was cut by 7 bases and J by 0 bases, with 13 bases left in between. DNA of the CDR3: TGTGCCAGCAAGGAGGGGGCGCGCTCTGGGGCCAACGTCCTGACTTTC. Protein sequence: CASKEGARSGANVLTF.

The chain joins TRBV7-9 to TRBJ2-7; 8 positions agree with TRBD2. Looked up from germline, CDR1 is SEHNR and CDR2 is FQNEAQ (reference sequence). V shed 6 bases, J shed 0 bases, and the junction held 4 bases outside the gene matches. This CDR3 is 14 amino acids long. The chain's CDR3 is CASRSGGGSYEQYF. The CDR3 DNA is TGTGCCAGCAGATCCGGGGGGGGCTCCTACGAGCAGTACTTC.

V is TRBV5-1 and J is TRBJ2-1; possible D gene TRBD2, 6 bases. Germline values: CDR1 SGHRS, CDR2 YFSETQ. Trimming shortened V by 5 bases and J by 0 bases, and 12 bases separated the two germline ends. This CDR3 is 15 amino acids long. DNA of the CDR3: TGCGCCAGCAGTACGCGGGATCCCTCCTACAATGAGCAGTTCTTC. This gives the protein CASSTRDPSYNEQFF. Filled out from reference TRBV5-1 and TRBJ2-1, the complete variable domain reads KAGVTQTPRYLIKTRGQQVTLSCSPISGHRSVSWYQQTPGQGLQFLFEYFSETQRNKGNFPGRFSGRQFSNSRSEMNVSTLELGDSALYLCASSTRDPSYNEQFFGPGTRLTVL.

This clone was detected once. This chain joins TRBV4-2 and TRBJ2-3; tentatively, D is TRBD1 (5 bases). The germline V and J ends were trimmed by 4 bases and 1 base, with 12 bases remaining between them. CDR1 LGHNA and CDR2 YNFKEQ come from the germline V gene. The CDR3 totals 15 residues. This CDR3 reads CASSLNRRGTDTQYF. CDR3 DNA sequence: TGTGCCAGCAGCCTGAACCGCAGGGGCACAGATACGCAGTATTTT.

This chain uses TRBV7-9 with TRBJ1-1; 9 bases are a match to TRBD1. Germline V gives CDR1 SEHNR, CDR2 FQNEAQ (reference sequence). J was trimmed by 4 bases and V by 5 bases; bases with no gene match: 8. CDR3 length equals 15 residues. The chain's CDR3 is CASSTGQGLGTEAFF. CDR3 DNA sequence: TGTGCCAGCAGCACGGGACAGGGCCTAGGCACTGAAGCTTTCTTT.